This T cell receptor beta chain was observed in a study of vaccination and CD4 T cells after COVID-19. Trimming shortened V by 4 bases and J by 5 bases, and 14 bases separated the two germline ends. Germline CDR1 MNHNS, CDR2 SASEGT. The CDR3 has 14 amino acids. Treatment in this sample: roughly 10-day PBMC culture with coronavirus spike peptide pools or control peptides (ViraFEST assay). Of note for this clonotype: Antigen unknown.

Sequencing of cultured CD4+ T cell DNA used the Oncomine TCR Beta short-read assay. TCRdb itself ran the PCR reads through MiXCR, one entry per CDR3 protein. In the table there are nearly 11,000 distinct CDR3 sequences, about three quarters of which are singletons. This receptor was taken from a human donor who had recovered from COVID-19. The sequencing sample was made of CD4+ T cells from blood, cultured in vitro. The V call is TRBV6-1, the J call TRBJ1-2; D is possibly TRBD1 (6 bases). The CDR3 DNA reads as TGTGCCAGCAGTGGAGGACAGTCCTTTTATGGCTACACCTTC. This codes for CASSGGQSFYGYTF.